The 6 T cell receptor beta chains in this list originate from one sample, sequenced in a study of blood T cell repertoires in COVID-19. Repertoires were generated with immunoSEQ multiplex PCR, while TCRdb's copy carries only in-frame clones and drops some. In the table there are hundreds of thousands of clones, roughly 80% of which are singletons. Material for sequencing was peripheral blood. All receptors derive from a woman older than 75 with acute or convalescent COVID-19.

The V call is TRBV25-1, the J call TRBJ1-5, with a tentative D call TRBD1 (6 bases). The CDR3 consists of 14 residues. The V gene lost 5 bases and the J gene lost 8 bases, with 16 bases spanning the gap. The germline V gene has CDR1 MGHDK and CDR2 SYGVNS. The chain's CDR3 is CASSQTGLGKPQHF. Here the CDR3 DNA reads TGTGCCAGCAGTCAGACAGGTTTAGGAAAGCCCCAGCATTTT.

This clone was counted only a few times. The chain couples TRBV5-1 to TRBJ2-7; a possible D gene is TRBD2 (5 bases). Germline V gives CDR1 SGHRS, CDR2 YFSETQ. Trimming removed 3 bases from V and 1 base from J, with 14 bases in between. CDR3 length equals 15 residues. CDR3 in amino acids: CASSWTSGRSYEQYF. CDR3 in DNA: TGCGCCAGCAGCTGGACTTCGGGAAGGTCCTACGAGCAGTACTTC.

This clone was observed a few times. The chain is built from TRBV9 and TRBJ2-2, with 12 bases lining up with TRBD2. Germline loops: CDR1 SGDLS, CDR2 YYNGEE. J lost 4 bases, V lost 4 bases, and 11 bases had no gene match. This CDR3 contains 18 residues. In nucleotides, the CDR3 is TGTGCCAGCAGCTCGAGACTAGCGGGGGCCCCGGGCACCGGGGAGCTGTTTTTT. Its translation is CASSSRLAGAPGTGELFF.

The chain recombines TRBV2 with TRBJ1-5, with 7 bases identical to TRBD1. In germline, CDR1 is SNHLY, CDR2 FYNNEI. The CDR3 covers 16 residues. V lost 3 bases, J lost 4 bases, and 9 bases stayed unmatched. The CDR3 sequence: CASSDLTGLSNQPQHF. The CDR3, as DNA: TGTGCCAGCAGTGACCTGACAGGGTTGTCAAATCAGCCCCAGCATTTT.

At least ten counts were recorded for this clone. The V call is TRBV7-9, the J call TRBJ1-1; D possibly corresponds to TRBD1 (5 bases). Between the trimmed V and J ends, which lost 4 bases and 2 bases, there was a span of 11 bases. Looked up from germline, CDR1 is SEHNR and CDR2 is FQNEAQ (reference sequence). CDR3 size: 14 residues. The CDR3 DNA is TGTGCCAGCAGCTCTGCTAGGGGAAACACTGAAGCTTTCTTT. As protein: CASSSARGNTEAFF.

The chain is built from TRBV3-1 (or the pseudogene TRBV3-2) and TRBJ2-3; TRBD2 aligns across 11 bases. V dropped 1 base and J dropped 14; count of bases not matched to a gene: 17. From germline, CDR1 is LGHDT and CDR2 YNNKEL (reference sequence). The CDR3 totals 17 residues. As DNA, the CDR3 is TGTGCCAGCAGCCAAGCCGCCGGTCTAGCGGGAGGACCCCCCCCGTATTTT. It is translated as CASSQAAGLAGGPPPYF.